This T cell receptor beta chain appears in the sequencing data of a study of T cells in localized non-small cell lung cancer. Germline CDR1 SGHRS, CDR2 YFSETQ. This CDR3 is 16 amino acids long. V dropped 3 bases and J dropped 1 base, with 16 bases sitting between them. Assay: immunoSEQ multiplex PCR; the TCRdb copy retains only in-frame clones and omits some. Here the sample spans about 46,000 clones, 81% being singletons. The sample in question was peripheral blood mononuclear cells, obtained before any cancer treatment. The chain is built from TRBV5-1 and TRBJ2-5; D is possibly TRBD1 (5 bases). The sequence was collected from a man between 40 and 70 years old with stage III lung adenocarcinoma. The CDR3 loop reads CASSSDWIQVQETQYF. The CDR3 DNA sequence: TGCGCCAGCAGCTCCGATTGGATACAGGTCCAAGAGACCCAGTACTTC.